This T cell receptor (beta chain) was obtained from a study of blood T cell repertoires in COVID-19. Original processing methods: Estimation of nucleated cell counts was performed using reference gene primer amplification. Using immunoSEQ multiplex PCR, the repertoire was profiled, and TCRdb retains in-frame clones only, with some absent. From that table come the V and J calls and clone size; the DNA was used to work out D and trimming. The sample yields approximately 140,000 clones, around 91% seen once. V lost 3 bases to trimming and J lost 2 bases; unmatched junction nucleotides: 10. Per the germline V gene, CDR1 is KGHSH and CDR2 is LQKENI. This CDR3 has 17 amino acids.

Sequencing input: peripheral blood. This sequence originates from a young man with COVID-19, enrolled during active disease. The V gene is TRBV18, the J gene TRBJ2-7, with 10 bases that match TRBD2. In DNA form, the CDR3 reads TGTGCCAGCTCACCTTGGACTAGCGGCTCCCCCGCCTACGAGCAGTACTTC. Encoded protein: CASSPWTSGSPAYEQYF.